Given below is one TCR beta chain in context. Antigen specificity is unknown. TCRdb reprocessed the 5' RACE reads via MiXCR and lists one record per CDR3 protein. The table shows about 600,000 distinct CDR3 sequences, with about a fifth occurring only once. Unmatched junction bases numbered 8, after V lost 4 bases and J lost 9 bases. The CDR3 runs 14 residues. In germline, CDR1 is SEHNR, CDR2 FQNEAQ (reference sequence). This record comes from a study of T-cell memory formation after mild COVID-19. Study-wide findings and caveats: Mainly CM and EM harbored the contracting CD4+ clones; mainly EMRA harbored the CD8+ ones.

The sequenced material came from PBMCs or a T cell subset sorted from them (not recorded which). The receptor was derived from an adult woman who had mild COVID-19 (a few samples of this study predate the infection). Cell type and time point are not known. The chain uses TRBV7-9 and TRBJ1-4; 7 nucleotides line up with TRBD1. DNA of the CDR3: TGTGCCAGCAGCTCATACCGGGACAGCCAAAAACTGTTTTTT. Translated: CASSSYRDSQKLFF.